Below, 15 T cell receptor beta chains from the same sample are listed, as sequenced in a study of T cells in Graves' hyperthyroidism and ophthalmopathy. RNA transcripts were the template for amplifying TCR beta CDR3 regions. Using the HTBI primer set, a first-round RT-PCR was run on the TCR CDR3. TCRdb recomputed calls from the multiplex PCR reads with MiXCR, one row per CDR3 protein. Among some 500,000 distinct CDR3 sequences listed, 13% to 15% were seen once. Sample: blood. These receptors all come from a woman between 18 and 29 years old with Graves' hyperthyroidism.

This clonotype was detected ten times or more. The J gene is TRBJ2-2, the V gene TRBV5-1, with D possibly called TRBD1 or TRBD2 (5 bases each). Germline CDR1 is SGHRS and CDR2 is YFSETQ. The CDR3 runs 15 residues. Deletions cut 6 bases from V and 2 bases from J, with 14 bases between. This CDR3 reads CASIAGTGNTGELFF. As DNA, the CDR3 is TGCGCCAGCATCGCCGGGACGGGAAACACCGGGGAGCTGTTTTTT. Based on the CDR3 plus reference TRBV5-1 and TRBJ2-2, the full variable domain is KAGVTQTPRYLIKTRGQQVTLSCSPISGHRSVSWYQQTPGQGLQFLFEYFSETQRNKGNFPGRFSGRQFSNSRSEMNVSTLELGDSALYLCASIAGTGNTGELFFGEGSRLTVL.

This clonotype has at least ten counts. The chain couples TRBV3-1 to TRBJ2-3; 15 nucleotides line up with TRBD2. The V gene's germline CDR1 is LGHDT and CDR2 YNNKEL (reference sequence). V dropped 4 bases and J dropped 4; count of bases not matched to a gene: 3. This CDR3 comprises 16 residues. DNA of the CDR3: TGTGCCAGCAGCCCGGGACTAGCGGGAGGTTCAGATACGCAGTATTTT. Translation gives CASSPGLAGGSDTQYF.

This clonotype was detected a few times. V usage is TRBV10-3 and J usage is TRBJ2-1; D might be TRBD2 (6 bases). The V gene lost 10 bases and the J gene lost 6 bases, with 13 bases spanning the gap. Germline V gene lookup returns CDR1 ENHRY and CDR2 SYGVKD. The length of the CDR3 is 12 residues. For the CDR3, the DNA is TGTGCCACCCTGCCCGGGGGCAATGAGCAGTTCTTC. This gives the protein CATLPGGNEQFF.

This clonotype was detected ten times or more. This chain uses TRBV14 with TRBJ2-2, with D unresolved. The CDR3 has 12 residues. V lost 8 bases and J lost 2, with 6 bases in between. Germline V CDR1 and CDR2: SGHDN, FVKESK. The CDR3 loop reads CASGDNTGELFF. In nucleotides, the CDR3 is TGTGCCAGCGGCGATAACACCGGGGAGCTGTTTTTT.

This clonotype has ten or more counts. J is TRBJ1-5 and V is TRBV24-1; 9 bases fit TRBD1. This CDR3 contains 14 residues. V shed 6 bases, J shed 4 bases, and the junction held 3 bases outside the gene matches. Germline CDR1 is KGHDR and CDR2 is SFDVKD. CDR3 coding DNA: TGTGCCACCAGTCAGACAGGGGGTAATCAGCCCCAGCATTTT. It is translated as CATSQTGGNQPQHF.

Ten or more counts support this clonotype. The J gene is TRBJ1-3, the V gene TRBV5-1; 8 positions match TRBD1. This CDR3 has 17 residues. Unmatched junction bases numbered 8, after V lost 1 base and J lost 2 bases. The germline V gene has CDR1 SGHRS and CDR2 YFSETQ. The CDR3 DNA reads as TGCGCCAGCAGCTTGAAGCTTGGACAGGGTCCTGGAAACACCATATATTTT. Protein: CASSLKLGQGPGNTIYF.

The chain combines TRBV12-3 or TRBV12-4 with TRBJ1-1; unclear D gene. The CDR3 has 13 residues. The V and J ends lost 4 bases and 1 base respectively, with 7 bases between them. CDR3 sequence reads: CASSWRTNTEAFF. As DNA, the CDR3 is TGTGCCAGCAGTTGGCGGACGAACACTGAAGCTTTCTTT.

This clonotype has a count of ten or more. The J gene is TRBJ1-5, the V gene TRBV28; D is unclear. The CDR3 spans 14 residues. Trimming removed 7 bases at V and 0 bases at J, with 10 bases between. Germline V gene data show CDR1 as MDHEN and CDR2 as SYDVKM. In DNA, the CDR3 is TGTGCCAGCACCTCCCAGTATAGCAATCAGCCCCAGCATTTT. This gives the protein CASTSQYSNQPQHF.

This clonotype was counted a few times. The chain combines TRBV20-1 with TRBJ2-7; the D gene is possibly TRBD1 (6 bases). The CDR3 is made up of 20 amino acids. Germline CDR1 and CDR2: DFQATT and SNEGSKA (reference sequence). V lost 2 bases to trimming and J lost 3 bases, with 32 bases between them. The CDR3 spells CSARHIGVGQSRADLYEQYF. The CDR3 nucleotides are TGCAGTGCTAGACACATAGGGGTGGGACAAAGTCGGGCCGACCTCTACGAGCAGTACTTC.

The chain uses TRBV4-1 and TRBJ1-2; D might be TRBD1 (5 bases). Per germline, CDR1 MGHRA and CDR2 YSYEKL. V dropped 1 base and J dropped 3 bases, with 15 bases sitting between them. This CDR3 comprises 16 residues. The CDR3 is CASSQASGRNYYGYTF. DNA of the CDR3: TGCGCCAGCAGCCAAGCCTCGGGGCGGAACTACTATGGCTACACCTTC.

This clonotype has at least ten counts. The J gene is TRBJ2-5, the V gene TRBV2; TRBD1 matches at 12 bases. This CDR3 has 16 amino acids. The V gene's germline CDR1 is SNHLY and CDR2 FYNNEI. V lost 3 bases and J lost 4; bases outside the gene matches: 6. The CDR3 sequence is CASSEEGTGGGETQYF. For the CDR3, the DNA is TGTGCCAGCAGTGAGGAAGGGACAGGGGGCGGAGAGACCCAGTACTTC. The whole variable domain, remainder taken from reference TRBV2 and TRBJ2-5, is EPEVTQTPSHQVTQMGQEVILRCVPISNHLYFYWYRQILGQKVEFLVSFYNNEISEKSEIFDDQFSVERPDGSNFTLKIRSTKLEDSAMYFCASSEEGTGGGETQYFGPGTRLLVL.

The chain employs TRBV6-6 and TRBJ2-2; 7 nucleotides align to TRBD1. V dropped 0 bases and J dropped 4; count of bases not matched to a gene: 2. The CDR3 spans 15 residues. Germline CDR1 and CDR2: MNHNY and SVGAGI (reference sequence). CDR3 bases: TGTGCCAGCAGTTACTCGGGACAGATCACCGGGGAGCTGTTTTTT. Encoded protein: CASSYSGQITGELFF.

This clonotype was detected many times. This chain joins TRBV24-1 and TRBJ2-5, with no clear D. Deletions cut 1 base from V and 5 bases from J, with 4 bases between. The germline V gene has CDR1 KGHDR and CDR2 SFDVKD. The CDR3 loop spans 12 amino acids. The CDR3 loop reads CATSDFKETQYF. CDR3 coding DNA: TGTGCCACCAGTGATTTTAAGGAGACCCAGTACTTC.

Of note for this clonotype: One base away lies a much larger clone, so this may be a sequencing read error. The chain's CDR3 is CASSLVGREGYEQYF. In DNA, the CDR3 is TGCGCCAGCAGCTTGGTGGGTAGGGAAGGCTACGAGCAGTACTTC. The chain recombines TRBV5-1 with TRBJ2-7; D is undetermined. Germline V gene lookup returns CDR1 SGHRS and CDR2 YFSETQ. The germline V and J ends were trimmed by 0 bases and 3 bases, with 13 bases remaining between them. The CDR3 has 15 amino acids.

This chain links TRBV27 with TRBJ1-6, with unresolved D. This CDR3 has 14 amino acids. The V and J ends lost 5 bases and 10 bases respectively, with 15 bases between them. Germline CDR1 and CDR2: MNHEY and SMNVEV (reference sequence). For the CDR3, the DNA is TGTGCCAGCAGTCTCCGGGATCAAAGATCACCCCTCCACTTT. This gives the protein CASSLRDQRSPLHF.